The rows below give T cell receptor beta chains drawn from one sample of a study of T-cell memory formation after mild COVID-19. TCRdb independently ran MiXCR on the 5' RACE reads; one entry per CDR3 protein. The sample lists around 300,000 distinct CDR3 sequences; less than 9.5% were seen once. Sequenced sample: PBMCs or a T cell subset sorted from them (not recorded which). These receptor sequences come from a man younger than 35 who had mild COVID-19 (a few samples of this study predate the infection). Cell type and time point are not known. Each CDR3 is given with its conserved first and last residue. D genes are given only for firm matches. Not every row has a clone size; where given, it reads once, few, many or a size class.

d_call: .; j_call: TRBJ1-1; clone_size: few; v_call: TRBV6-2/TRBV6-3; cdr3_aa: CASSHLGRAFF; cdr3_nt: TGTGCCAGCAGTCACCTAGGGAGAGCTTTCTTT
d_call: TRBD1; j_call: TRBJ2-1; clone_size: many; v_call: TRBV5-1; cdr3_aa: CASSLEEAGGGEQFF; cdr3_nt: TGCGCCAGCAGCTTGGAGGAGGCAGGGGGTGGTGAGCAGTTCTTC
d_call: .; j_call: TRBJ1-2; clone_size: .; v_call: TRBV6-2/TRBV6-3; cdr3_aa: CASKETDYGYTF; cdr3_nt: TGTGCCAGCAAGGAGACAGACTATGGCTACACCTTC
d_call: .; j_call: TRBJ2-1; clone_size: many; v_call: TRBV5-1; cdr3_aa: CASSFALDIRASNEQFF; cdr3_nt: TGCGCCAGCAGCTTCGCCTTGGACATTAGAGCTAGCAATGAGCAGTTCTTC
d_call: TRBD2; j_call: TRBJ2-1; clone_size: .; v_call: TRBV7-9; cdr3_aa: CASSLLLADDNEQFF; cdr3_nt: TGTGCCAGCAGCTTATTGCTAGCGGATGACAATGAGCAGTTCTTC
d_call: .; j_call: TRBJ1-1; clone_size: .; v_call: TRBV12-5; cdr3_aa: CASGLSLNTEAFF; cdr3_nt: TGTGCTAGTGGTTTATCCCTGAACACTGAAGCTTTCTTT
d_call: .; j_call: TRBJ1-2; clone_size: .; v_call: TRBV5-1; cdr3_aa: CASSLGQISNYGYTF; cdr3_nt: TGCGCCAGCAGCTTGGGCCAGATTTCTAACTATGGCTACACCTTC
d_call: .; j_call: TRBJ2-5; clone_size: many; v_call: TRBV5-1; cdr3_aa: CASSPQGNAETQYF; cdr3_nt: TGCGCCAGCAGTCCACAGGGAAACGCGGAGACCCAGTACTTC
d_call: .; j_call: TRBJ1-2; clone_size: .; v_call: TRBV5-6; cdr3_aa: CASSPQADRGYGYTF; cdr3_nt: TGTGCCAGCAGCCCCCAAGCCGATCGCGGCTATGGCTACACCTTC
d_call: .; j_call: TRBJ1-2; clone_size: few; v_call: TRBV4-1; cdr3_aa: CASSQTTVANYGYTF; cdr3_nt: TGCGCCAGCAGCCAGACGACAGTGGCTAACTATGGCTACACCTTC
d_call: TRBD2; j_call: TRBJ2-3; clone_size: many; v_call: TRBV5-1; cdr3_aa: CASSLAGLAGATQYF; cdr3_nt: TGCGCCAGCAGCTTGGCGGGACTAGCGGGCGCTACGCAGTATTTT
d_call: TRBD1; j_call: TRBJ1-1; clone_size: .; v_call: TRBV5-1; cdr3_aa: CASRAGTGGEYTEAFF; cdr3_nt: TGCGCCAGCAGGGCCGGGACAGGGGGCGAGTACACTGAAGCTTTCTTT
d_call: .; j_call: TRBJ2-3; clone_size: many; v_call: TRBV24-1; cdr3_aa: CATSESWNVNTQYF; cdr3_nt: TGTGCCACCAGTGAAAGTTGGAACGTAAATACGCAGTATTTT
d_call: .; j_call: TRBJ2-5; clone_size: few; v_call: TRBV4-2; cdr3_aa: CASSQGEWETQYF; cdr3_nt: TGTGCCAGCAGCCAAGGGGAGTGGGAGACCCAGTACTTC
d_call: .; j_call: TRBJ1-5; clone_size: few; v_call: TRBV4-1; cdr3_aa: CASSQDGVGGTQPQHF; cdr3_nt: TGCGCCAGCAGCCAAGATGGGGTCGGGGGAACGCAGCCCCAGCATTTT
d_call: TRBD1; j_call: TRBJ1-2; clone_size: few; v_call: TRBV5-1; cdr3_aa: CASSLTDRDPNGYTF; cdr3_nt: TGCGCCAGCAGCTTGACCGACAGGGACCCTAATGGCTACACCTTC
d_call: .; j_call: TRBJ2-5; clone_size: .; v_call: TRBV6-6; cdr3_aa: CASSYSNSRGGETQYF; cdr3_nt: TGTGCCAGCAGTTACTCGAACAGTAGGGGTGGGGAGACCCAGTACTTC
d_call: .; j_call: TRBJ2-5; clone_size: many; v_call: TRBV5-1; cdr3_aa: CASRNLETQYF; cdr3_nt: TGCGCCAGCCGTAATTTAGAGACCCAGTACTTC
d_call: TRBD1; j_call: TRBJ2-7; clone_size: many; v_call: TRBV5-1; cdr3_aa: CASSSGQGAEEQYF; cdr3_nt: TGCGCCAGCAGCTCGGGACAGGGGGCGGAGGAGCAGTACTTC
d_call: .; j_call: TRBJ2-2; clone_size: .; v_call: TRBV27; cdr3_aa: CASSSWTGELFF; cdr3_nt: TGTGCCAGCAGTTCCTGGACTGGGGAGCTGTTTTTT
d_call: .; j_call: TRBJ1-2; clone_size: .; v_call: TRBV6-2/TRBV6-3; cdr3_aa: CASSYGQYYGYTF; cdr3_nt: TGTGCCAGCAGTTACGGGCAGTACTATGGCTACACCTTC
d_call: TRBD1; j_call: TRBJ1-6; clone_size: few; v_call: TRBV4-2; cdr3_aa: CASSQLQTGGGSPLHF; cdr3_nt: TGTGCCAGCAGCCAGCTTCAAACAGGGGGGGGCTCACCCCTCCACTTT
d_call: .; j_call: TRBJ1-2; clone_size: .; v_call: TRBV5-1; cdr3_aa: CASSLLLGAGGGYTF; cdr3_nt: TGCGCCAGCAGCTTGCTTTTGGGGGCCGGGGGTGGCTACACCTTC
d_call: .; j_call: TRBJ1-2; clone_size: .; v_call: TRBV11-2; cdr3_aa: CASSLIGQRGGYTF; cdr3_nt: TGTGCCAGCAGCTTAATCGGGCAGAGAGGTGGCTACACCTTC
d_call: .; j_call: TRBJ1-1; clone_size: .; v_call: TRBV10-3; cdr3_aa: CAISEQGMDEAFF; cdr3_nt: TGTGCCATCAGTGAACAGGGAATGGATGAAGCTTTCTTT
d_call: TRBD1; j_call: TRBJ2-7; clone_size: .; v_call: TRBV7-9; cdr3_aa: CASSPRDRLYEQYF; cdr3_nt: TGTGCCAGCAGCCCGCGGGACAGGTTGTACGAGCAGTACTTC
d_call: .; j_call: TRBJ2-6; clone_size: few; v_call: TRBV29-1; cdr3_aa: CSATTGFGANVLTF; cdr3_nt: TGCAGCGCTACTACAGGGTTCGGGGCCAACGTCCTGACTTTC
d_call: .; j_call: TRBJ1-1; clone_size: few; v_call: TRBV5-6; cdr3_aa: CASFLGTANTEAFF; cdr3_nt: TGTGCCAGCTTTCTCGGGACGGCAAACACTGAAGCTTTCTTT
d_call: .; j_call: TRBJ2-3; clone_size: many; v_call: TRBV6-1; cdr3_aa: CASSGKGQGWDTQYF; cdr3_nt: TGTGCCAGCAGTGGCAAAGGCCAGGGATGGGATACGCAGTATTTT
d_call: TRBD2; j_call: TRBJ2-5; clone_size: few; v_call: TRBV7-2; cdr3_aa: CASSPKRGGETQYF; cdr3_nt: TGTGCCAGCAGCCCCAAGCGGGGAGGAGAGACCCAGTACTTC
d_call: .; j_call: TRBJ2-7; clone_size: .; v_call: TRBV5-1; cdr3_aa: CASKDSLGLEQYF; cdr3_nt: TGCGCCAGTAAGGACAGCCTGGGGCTCGAGCAGTACTTC
d_call: TRBD2; j_call: TRBJ2-1; clone_size: .; v_call: TRBV25-1; cdr3_aa: CASMRRGGYNEQFF; cdr3_nt: TGTGCCAGCATGCGGCGGGGGGGATACAATGAGCAGTTCTTC
d_call: .; j_call: TRBJ2-3; clone_size: .; v_call: TRBV3-1; cdr3_aa: CASSRVASTDTQYF; cdr3_nt: TGTGCCAGCAGCCGGGTGGCTAGCACAGATACGCAGTATTTT
d_call: .; j_call: TRBJ1-1; clone_size: many; v_call: TRBV5-1; cdr3_aa: CASSEDGNTEAFF; cdr3_nt: TGCGCCAGCAGCGAGGACGGGAACACTGAAGCTTTCTTT
d_call: .; j_call: TRBJ1-1; clone_size: few; v_call: TRBV4-3; cdr3_aa: CASSQFSAGTEAFF; cdr3_nt: TGCGCCAGCAGCCAATTCTCGGCGGGCACTGAAGCTTTCTTT
d_call: .; j_call: TRBJ2-5; clone_size: many; v_call: TRBV4-3; cdr3_aa: CASSPSVGGAETQYF; cdr3_nt: TGCGCCAGCAGCCCGAGTGTGGGGGGCGCCGAGACCCAGTACTTC
d_call: .; j_call: TRBJ2-7; clone_size: many; v_call: TRBV5-6; cdr3_aa: CASSLVRAGNYEQYF; cdr3_nt: TGTGCCAGCAGCTTGGTGCGTGCGGGGAACTACGAGCAGTACTTC
d_call: .; j_call: TRBJ1-5; clone_size: .; v_call: TRBV10-3; cdr3_aa: CAISESGDQPQHF; cdr3_nt: TGTGCCATCAGTGAATCAGGGGATCAGCCCCAGCATTTT
d_call: TRBD1; j_call: TRBJ2-1; clone_size: few; v_call: TRBV5-1; cdr3_aa: CASSHGTGYNEQFF; cdr3_nt: TGCGCCAGCAGCCATGGGACAGGGTACAATGAGCAGTTCTTC
d_call: TRBD1; j_call: TRBJ2-7; clone_size: few; v_call: TRBV11-2; cdr3_aa: CASSLDVDRAAEQYF; cdr3_nt: TGTGCCAGCAGCTTGGACGTAGACAGGGCGGCCGAGCAGTACTTC
d_call: TRBD2; j_call: TRBJ2-3; clone_size: .; v_call: TRBV2; cdr3_aa: CASSLARGVFITDTQYF; cdr3_nt: TGTGCCAGCAGTCTGGCTCGGGGGGTGTTTATAACAGATACGCAGTATTTT
d_call: .; j_call: TRBJ1-1; clone_size: .; v_call: TRBV19; cdr3_aa: CASSKALSNAEAFF; cdr3_nt: TGTGCCAGTAGCAAGGCCCTATCGAACGCTGAAGCTTTCTTT
d_call: .; j_call: TRBJ1-3; clone_size: .; v_call: TRBV18; cdr3_aa: CASSPSPTSGNTIYF; cdr3_nt: TGTGCCAGCTCACCATCACCTACCTCTGGAAACACCATATATTTT
d_call: .; j_call: TRBJ2-5; clone_size: few; v_call: TRBV15; cdr3_aa: CATSRDRQTQYF; cdr3_nt: TGTGCCACCAGCAGAGATCGGCAGACCCAGTACTTC
d_call: .; j_call: TRBJ2-3; clone_size: many; v_call: TRBV4-1; cdr3_aa: CASSQDSARLTDTQYF; cdr3_nt: TGCGCCAGCAGCCAAGATTCGGCCCGACTCACAGATACGCAGTATTTT
d_call: .; j_call: TRBJ1-5; clone_size: few; v_call: TRBV21-1; cdr3_aa: CASSRASGRWDQPQHF; cdr3_nt: TGTGCCAGCAGCAGGGCTTCGGGTCGCTGGGATCAGCCCCAGCATTTT
d_call: .; j_call: TRBJ1-1; clone_size: few; v_call: TRBV12-3/TRBV12-4; cdr3_aa: CASSRDGGLEAFF; cdr3_nt: TGTGCCAGCAGCAGAGACGGGGGTCTAGAAGCTTTCTTT
d_call: .; j_call: TRBJ1-5; clone_size: many; v_call: TRBV7-6; cdr3_aa: CASSLGQGQPQHF; cdr3_nt: TGTGCCAGCAGCTTAGGTCAGGGTCAGCCCCAGCATTTT
d_call: TRBD2; j_call: TRBJ2-1; clone_size: .; v_call: TRBV20-1; cdr3_aa: CSVRGDPGLAGNEQFF; cdr3_nt: TGCAGTGTACGGGGGGATCCTGGACTAGCGGGCAATGAGCAGTTCTTC
d_call: TRBD1; j_call: TRBJ1-4; clone_size: .; v_call: TRBV6-5; cdr3_aa: CASSRNPGQGELFF; cdr3_nt: TGTGCCAGCAGCCGAAACCCGGGACAGGGTGAACTGTTTTTT
d_call: .; j_call: TRBJ1-2; clone_size: few; v_call: TRBV18; cdr3_aa: CASSPTGSSYGYTF; cdr3_nt: TGTGCCAGCTCACCGACTGGGTCGAGCTATGGCTACACCTTC